Listed below are T cell receptor beta chains from one sample, sequenced in a study of Ad26.COV2.S vaccination and SARS-CoV-2 variants. The data were produced by immunoSEQ multiplex PCR, yet TCRdb's version contains in-frame clones alone and is incomplete. This table has 350,000 to 400,000 clones, approximately 91% appearing once. Sequenced material: peripheral blood, taken in a trial of Ad26.COV2.S vaccine versus placebo. The receptor source for this set is a person between 18 and 60 years old who received the Ad26.COV2.S COVID-19 vaccine or a placebo. CDR3s include the opening cysteine and the closing phenylalanine or tryptophan. A D gene is named only where the DNA matches it firmly. Some rows mark clone size as missing; the rest say once, few, many or name a class of expanded clone.

TRBJ2-7 NA TRBV5-4 TRBD2 CASSLEVSEREGPNEQYF TGTGCCAGCAGCTTGGAGGTGAGTGAGCGGGAGGGCCCAAACGAGCAGTACTTC
TRBJ1-2 NA TRBV13 NA CASSLFAGGAHNYGYTF TGTGCCAGCAGCTTATTTGCGGGGGGGGCACACAACTATGGCTACACCTTC
TRBJ2-2 NA TRBV5-1 TRBD1 CASSLGTGWTGELFF TGCGCCAGCAGCTTGGGGACAGGGTGGACGGGGGAGCTGTTTTTT
TRBJ1-1 NA TRBV18 TRBD1 CASSQTGGTEAFF TGTGCCAGCTCCCAGACAGGGGGCACTGAAGCTTTCTTT
TRBJ1-6 NA TRBV3-1/TRBV3-2 NA CATATGSYNSPLHF TGTGCCACCGCAACAGGGTCCTATAATTCACCCCTCCACTTT
TRBJ2-7 NA TRBV20-1 TRBD1 CSASPGDRGSEQYF TGCAGTGCTAGTCCGGGGGACAGGGGGTCCGAGCAGTACTTC
TRBJ2-5 NA TRBV7-6 TRBD2 CASSLGAGVAQETQYF TGTGCCAGCAGCTTAGGAGCGGGAGTTGCCCAAGAGACCCAGTACTTC
TRBJ1-1 NA TRBV7-6 NA CASSLTEANTEAFF TGTGCCAGCAGCTTAACAGAGGCGAACACTGAAGCTTTCTTT
TRBJ1-5 NA TRBV6-5 NA CASTRAGSNQPQHF TGTGCCAGCACCAGGGCGGGTAGCAATCAGCCCCAGCATTTT
TRBJ1-5 once TRBV7-6 NA CASSSTAGVNQPQHF TGTGCCAGCAGCAGCACGGCAGGGGTCAATCAGCCCCAGCATTTT
TRBJ1-5 NA TRBV27 NA CASRLVSNQPQHF TGTGCCAGCAGACTTGTTAGCAATCAGCCCCAGCATTTT
TRBJ2-1 once TRBV30 TRBD2 CAWKPSGTYNEQFF TGTGCCTGGAAGCCTAGCGGTACCTACAATGAGCAGTTCTTC
TRBJ2-7 NA TRBV2 NA CASNLGPTEQYF TGTGCCAGCAACCTGGGGCCGACAGAGCAGTACTTC
TRBJ2-7 NA TRBV30 NA CAWSAGALREQYF TGTGCCTGGAGTGCCGGGGCCCTGAGAGAGCAGTACTTC
TRBJ1-2 NA TRBV3-1/TRBV3-2 NA CASSQEQYYGYTF TGTGCCAGCAGCCAAGAACAGTACTATGGCTACACCTTC
TRBJ1-6 NA TRBV6-1 TRBD1 CASSEDRVDSPLHF TGTGCCAGCAGTGAGGACAGGGTTGATTCACCCCTCCACTTT
TRBJ1-5 NA TRBV6-2/TRBV6-3 NA CASSWSGGESQPQHF TGTGCCAGCAGTTGGTCCGGCGGGGAGAGTCAGCCCCAGCATTTT
TRBJ1-2 NA TRBV19 NA CASSRDTRNYGYTF TGTGCCAGTAGCAGGGACACCCGGAACTATGGCTACACCTTC
TRBJ1-2 NA TRBV3-1/TRBV3-2 NA CASSQEGAQGYTF TGTGCCAGCAGCCAAGAGGGGGCTCAAGGCTACACCTTC
TRBJ1-2 NA TRBV5-1 TRBD1 CASSLGRDRGPGYTF TGCGCCAGCAGCTTGGGTCGGGACAGGGGGCCTGGCTACACCTTC
TRBJ1-1 NA TRBV19 NA CASSKPRGYNTEAFF TGTGCCAGTAGCAAACCCAGGGGTTATAACACTGAAGCTTTCTTT
TRBJ2-7 NA TRBV3-1/TRBV3-2 TRBD2 CASSRLYGLAGSSYEQYF TGTGCCAGCAGCCGCTTATATGGACTAGCGGGGAGCTCCTACGAGCAGTACTTC
TRBJ2-1 NA TRBV24-1 NA CATSEAPQRSSYNEQFF TGTGCCACCAGTGAAGCACCACAGAGGAGCTCCTACAATGAGCAGTTCTTC
TRBJ2-7 NA TRBV5-5 NA CASSFGPLDYEQYF TGTGCCAGCAGCTTTGGACCGCTAGACTACGAGCAGTACTTC
TRBJ1-1 NA TRBV7-9 TRBD1 CASSLVGRGIAEAFF TGTGCCAGCAGCTTAGTGGGCAGGGGGATCGCTGAAGCTTTCTTT
TRBJ1-6 NA TRBV12-2 NA CASRSRVVGNSPLHF TGTGCAAGTCGCTCCAGGGTGGTAGGTAATTCACCCCTCCACTTT
TRBJ2-7 NA TRBV11-2 TRBD2 CASSLALAGVGEQYF TGTGCCAGCAGCTTAGCACTAGCGGGAGTAGGAGAGCAGTACTTC
TRBJ2-1 NA TRBV5-1 TRBD2 CASSLEGTSGRGNEQFF TGCGCCAGCAGCTTGGAAGGGACTAGCGGGAGGGGTAATGAGCAGTTCTTC
TRBJ2-7 few TRBV6-2/TRBV6-3 TRBD2 CASSLSGRGYEQYF TGTGCCAGCAGTTTAAGCGGGAGAGGTTACGAGCAGTACTTC
TRBJ2-7 NA TRBV9 TRBD2 CASSGSGNSYEQYF TGTGCCAGCAGCGGTAGCGGGAACTCCTACGAGCAGTACTTC
TRBJ1-1 once TRBV4-2 TRBD1 CASSRGGTGGEEAFF TGTGCCAGCAGCCGAGGAGGGACAGGAGGAGAGGAAGCTTTCTTT
TRBJ2-5 NA TRBV29-1 NA CSVEGFFQETQYF TGCAGCGTTGAAGGATTCTTCCAAGAGACCCAGTACTTC
TRBJ1-4 NA TRBV7-8 TRBD1 CASSSTGGGNEKLFF TGTGCCAGCAGCTCAACAGGGGGCGGAAATGAAAAACTGTTTTTT
TRBJ2-1 NA TRBV19 TRBD2 CASSNSFSGRGSYNEQFF TGTGCCAGTAGTAACTCCTTTAGCGGGAGGGGCTCCTACAATGAGCAGTTCTTC
TRBJ2-7 NA TRBV3-1/TRBV3-2 NA CASSQSGPYEQYF TGTGCCAGCAGCCAAAGCGGCCCCTACGAGCAGTACTTC
TRBJ1-6 few TRBV5-4 NA CASSFRAGNSPLHF TGTGCCAGCAGCTTTAGAGCGGGGAATTCACCCCTCCACTTT
TRBJ2-7 NA TRBV30 NA CAWSVQTGEQYF TGTGCCTGGAGTGTACAGACGGGGGAGCAGTACTTC
TRBJ1-6 NA TRBV18 NA CASSPTAGRNSPLHF TGTGCCAGCTCACCAACCGCCGGGAGAAATTCACCCCTCCACTTT
TRBJ1-2 NA TRBV20-1 NA CSVYTGYGYTF TGCAGTGTATATACGGGATATGGCTACACCTTC
TRBJ2-2 once TRBV24-1 NA CATSDVADTGELFF TGTGCCACCAGTGATGTGGCAGACACCGGGGAGCTGTTTTTT
TRBJ1-2 once TRBV5-1 NA CASTLDGANYGYTF TGCGCCAGCACTCTGGACGGAGCTAACTATGGCTACACCTTC
TRBJ2-1 NA TRBV2 TRBD2 CASRGLAGPLGEQFF TGTGCCAGCAGGGGACTAGCGGGGCCTCTAGGCGAGCAGTTCTTC
TRBJ2-5 NA TRBV6-6 NA CASSYQSETQYF TGTGCCAGCAGTTATCAAAGTGAGACCCAGTACTTC
TRBJ2-6 NA TRBV28 TRBD1 CASSLRRGLVSGANVLTF TGTGCCAGCAGTTTGAGAAGGGGGCTGGTCTCTGGGGCCAACGTCCTGACTTTC
TRBJ2-3 once TRBV7-9 NA CASSLRSGSTDTQYF TGTGCCAGCAGCTTGCGAAGCGGTTCCACAGATACGCAGTATTTT
TRBJ1-1 NA TRBV25-1 NA CASSPISDVLNTEAFF TGTGCCAGCAGCCCAATCAGCGACGTTCTGAACACTGAAGCTTTCTTT
TRBJ1-5 NA TRBV7-6 NA CASSLEGDSNQPQHF TGTGCCAGCAGCTTAGAAGGGGACAGCAATCAGCCCCAGCATTTT